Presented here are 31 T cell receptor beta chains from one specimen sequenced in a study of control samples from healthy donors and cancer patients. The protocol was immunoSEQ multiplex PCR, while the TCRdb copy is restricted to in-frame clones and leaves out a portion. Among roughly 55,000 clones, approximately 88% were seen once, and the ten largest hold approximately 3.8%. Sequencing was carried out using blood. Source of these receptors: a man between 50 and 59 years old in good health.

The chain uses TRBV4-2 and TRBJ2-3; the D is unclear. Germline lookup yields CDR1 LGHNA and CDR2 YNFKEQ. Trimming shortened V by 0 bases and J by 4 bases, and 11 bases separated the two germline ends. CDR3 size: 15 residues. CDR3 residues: CASSQDLLRPDTQYF. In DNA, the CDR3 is TGTGCCAGCAGCCAAGATCTTCTGCGGCCAGATACGCAGTATTTT.

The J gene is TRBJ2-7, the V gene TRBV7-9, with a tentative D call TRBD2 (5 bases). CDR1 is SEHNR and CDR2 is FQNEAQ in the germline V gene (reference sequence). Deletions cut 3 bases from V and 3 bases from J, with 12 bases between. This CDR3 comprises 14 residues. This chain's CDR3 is CASSLAGMIYEQYF. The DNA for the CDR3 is TGTGCCAGCAGCTTGGCGGGTATGATCTACGAGCAGTACTTC.

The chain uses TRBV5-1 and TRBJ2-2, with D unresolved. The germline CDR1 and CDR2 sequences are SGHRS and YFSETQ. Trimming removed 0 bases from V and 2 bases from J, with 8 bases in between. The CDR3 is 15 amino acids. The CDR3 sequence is CASSLGSYNTGELFF. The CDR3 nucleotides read TGCGCCAGCAGCTTGGGCAGCTATAACACCGGGGAGCTGTTTTTT.

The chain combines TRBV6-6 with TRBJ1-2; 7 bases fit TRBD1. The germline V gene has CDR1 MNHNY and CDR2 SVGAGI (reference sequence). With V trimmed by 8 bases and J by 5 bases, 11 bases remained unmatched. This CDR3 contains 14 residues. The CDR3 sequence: CASLSPDRVYGYTF. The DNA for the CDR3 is TGTGCCAGCTTATCTCCCGACAGGGTTTATGGCTACACCTTC.

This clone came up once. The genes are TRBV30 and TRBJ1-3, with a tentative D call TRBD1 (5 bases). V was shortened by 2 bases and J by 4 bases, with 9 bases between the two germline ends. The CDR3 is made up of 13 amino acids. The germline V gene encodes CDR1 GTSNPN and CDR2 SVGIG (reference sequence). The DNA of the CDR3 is TGTGCCTGGAGTCAGGGATCAGGAAACACCATATATTTT. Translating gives CAWSQGSGNTIYF. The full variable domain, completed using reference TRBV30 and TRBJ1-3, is SQTIHQWPATLVQPVGSPLSLECTVEGTSNPNLYWYRQAAGRGLQLLFYSVGIGQISSEVPQNLSASRPQDRQFILSSKKLLLSDSGFYLCAWSQGSGNTIYFGEGSWLTVV.

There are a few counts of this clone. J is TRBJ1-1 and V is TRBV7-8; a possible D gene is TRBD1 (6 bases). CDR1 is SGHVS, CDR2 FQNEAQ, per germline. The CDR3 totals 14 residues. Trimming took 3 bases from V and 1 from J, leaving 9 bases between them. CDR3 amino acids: CASSFGGPNTEAFF. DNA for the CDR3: TGTGCCAGCAGCTTCGGGGGCCCGAACACTGAAGCTTTCTTT.

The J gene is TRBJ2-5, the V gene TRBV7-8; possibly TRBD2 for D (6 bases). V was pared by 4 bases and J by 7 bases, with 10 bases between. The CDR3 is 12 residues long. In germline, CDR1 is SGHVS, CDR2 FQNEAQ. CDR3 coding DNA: TGTGCCAGCAGCTCCTCCGGGGGGACCCAGTACTTC. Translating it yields CASSSSGGTQYF. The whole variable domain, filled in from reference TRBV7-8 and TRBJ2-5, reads GAGVSQSPRYKVAKRGQDVALRCDPISGHVSLFWYQQALGQGPEFLTYFQNEAQLDKSGLPSDRFFAERPEGSVSTLKIQRTQQEDSAVYLCASSSSGGTQYFGPGTRLLVL.

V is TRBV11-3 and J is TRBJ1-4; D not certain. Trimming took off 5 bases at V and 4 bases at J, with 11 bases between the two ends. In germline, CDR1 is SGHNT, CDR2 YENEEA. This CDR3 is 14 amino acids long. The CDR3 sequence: CASSPGTGNEKLFF. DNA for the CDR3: TGTGCCAGCAGCCCAGGAACGGGTAATGAAAAACTGTTTTTT.

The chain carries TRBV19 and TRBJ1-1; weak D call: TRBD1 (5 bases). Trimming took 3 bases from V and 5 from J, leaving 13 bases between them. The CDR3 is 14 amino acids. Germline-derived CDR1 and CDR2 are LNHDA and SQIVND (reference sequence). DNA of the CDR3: TGTGCCAGTAGTATGGGCAGGGAGGGAACTGAAGCTTTCTTT. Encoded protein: CASSMGREGTEAFF.

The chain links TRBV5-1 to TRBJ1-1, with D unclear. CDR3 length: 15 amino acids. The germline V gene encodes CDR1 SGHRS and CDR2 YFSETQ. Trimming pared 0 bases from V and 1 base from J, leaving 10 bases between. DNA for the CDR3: TGCGCCAGCAGCTTGGATTTAGTAACGAACACTGAAGCTTTCTTT. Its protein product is CASSLDLVTNTEAFF.

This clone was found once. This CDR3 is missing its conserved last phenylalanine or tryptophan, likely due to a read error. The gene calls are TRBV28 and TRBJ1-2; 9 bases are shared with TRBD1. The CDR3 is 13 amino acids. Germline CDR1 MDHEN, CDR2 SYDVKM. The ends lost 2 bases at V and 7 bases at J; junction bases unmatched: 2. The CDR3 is CASSLRDRVGYTS. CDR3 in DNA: TGTGCCAGCAGTTTAAGGGACAGGGTTGGCTACACCTCC.

The DNA of the CDR3 is TGTGCCAGCAGTTTACGAACGGGGGGCTACACCTTC. Protein sequence: CASSLRTGGYTF. The J gene is TRBJ1-2, the V gene TRBV28; D gene ambiguous. The ends were cut back, 2 bases at V and 8 bases at J, with 9 bases in the middle. The CDR3 runs 12 residues. CDR1 and CDR2 (germline): MDHEN, SYDVKM.

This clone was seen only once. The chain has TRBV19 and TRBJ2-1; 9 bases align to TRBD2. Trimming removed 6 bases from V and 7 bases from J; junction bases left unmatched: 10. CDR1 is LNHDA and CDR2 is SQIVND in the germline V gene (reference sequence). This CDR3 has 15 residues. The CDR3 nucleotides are TGTGCCAGTAGCAAAAGGGACGCGGGGGGGAATGAGCAGTTCTTC. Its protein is CASSKRDAGGNEQFF.

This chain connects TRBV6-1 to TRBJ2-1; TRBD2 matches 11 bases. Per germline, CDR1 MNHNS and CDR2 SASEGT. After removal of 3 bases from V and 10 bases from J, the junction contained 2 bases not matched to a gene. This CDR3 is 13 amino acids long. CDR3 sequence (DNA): TGTGCCAGCAGTGAGACTAGCGGGGTAGAGCAGTTCTTC. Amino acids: CASSETSGVEQFF.

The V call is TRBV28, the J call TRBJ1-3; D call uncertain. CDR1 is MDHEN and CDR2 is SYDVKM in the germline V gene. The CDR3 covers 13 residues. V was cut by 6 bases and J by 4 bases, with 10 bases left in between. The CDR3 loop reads CASSPPGGNTIYF. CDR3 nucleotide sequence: TGTGCCAGCAGCCCACCGGGAGGAAACACCATATATTTT.

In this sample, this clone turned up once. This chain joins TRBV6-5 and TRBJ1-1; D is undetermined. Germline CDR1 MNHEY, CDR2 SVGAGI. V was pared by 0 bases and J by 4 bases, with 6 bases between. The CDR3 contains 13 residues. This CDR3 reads CASSYSVGTEAFF. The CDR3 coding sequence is TGTGCCAGCAGTTACTCGGTCGGCACTGAAGCTTTCTTT.

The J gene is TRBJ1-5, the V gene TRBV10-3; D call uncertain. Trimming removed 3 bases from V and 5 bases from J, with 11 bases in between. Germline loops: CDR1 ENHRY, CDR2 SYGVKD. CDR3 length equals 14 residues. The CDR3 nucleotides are TGTGCCATCAGTGATATGGGATGGGATCAGCCCCAGCATTTT. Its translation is CAISDMGWDQPQHF.

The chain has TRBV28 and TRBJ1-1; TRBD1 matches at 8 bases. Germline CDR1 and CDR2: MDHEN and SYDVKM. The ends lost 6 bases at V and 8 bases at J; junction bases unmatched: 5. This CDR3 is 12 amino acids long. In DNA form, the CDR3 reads TGTGCCAGCAGGGGACAGGTCCCCGAAGCTTTCTTT. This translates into CASRGQVPEAFF.

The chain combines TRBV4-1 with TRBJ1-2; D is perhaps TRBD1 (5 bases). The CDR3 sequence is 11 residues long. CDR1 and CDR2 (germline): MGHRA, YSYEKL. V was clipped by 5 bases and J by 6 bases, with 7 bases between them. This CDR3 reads CASSGTHGYTF. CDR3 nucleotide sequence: TGCGCCAGCAGCGGGACGCATGGCTACACCTTC.

The CDR3 bases are TGTGCCATCAGTGCCGGGACCCTGAACACCGGGGAGCTGTTTTTT. Its protein product is CAISAGTLNTGELFF. This chain joins TRBV10-3 and TRBJ2-2; D is possibly TRBD1 or TRBD2 (5 bases each). The CDR3 is made up of 15 amino acids. V was trimmed by 4 bases and J by 1 base, leaving 10 bases between them. Germline lookup yields CDR1 ENHRY and CDR2 SYGVKD.

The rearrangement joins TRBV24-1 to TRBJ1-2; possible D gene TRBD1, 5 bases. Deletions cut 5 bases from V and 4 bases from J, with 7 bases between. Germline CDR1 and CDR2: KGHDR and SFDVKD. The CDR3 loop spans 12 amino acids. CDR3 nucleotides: TGTGCCACCAGTGGCCAGGGCTATGGCTACACCTTC. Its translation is CATSGQGYGYTF.

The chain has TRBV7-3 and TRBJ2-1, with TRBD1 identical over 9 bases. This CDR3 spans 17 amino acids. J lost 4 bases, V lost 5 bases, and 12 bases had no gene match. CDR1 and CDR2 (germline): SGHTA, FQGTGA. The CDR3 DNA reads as TGTGCCAGCAGCCCCCCGGACCGGGACAGGGAATACAATGAGCAGTTCTTC. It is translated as CASSPPDRDREYNEQFF.

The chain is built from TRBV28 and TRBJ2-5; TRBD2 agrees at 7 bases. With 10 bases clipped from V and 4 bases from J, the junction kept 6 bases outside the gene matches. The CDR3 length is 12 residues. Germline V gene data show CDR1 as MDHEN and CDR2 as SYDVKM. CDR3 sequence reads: CATSSGAETQYF. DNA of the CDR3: TGTGCCACCAGCAGCGGGGCAGAGACCCAGTACTTC.

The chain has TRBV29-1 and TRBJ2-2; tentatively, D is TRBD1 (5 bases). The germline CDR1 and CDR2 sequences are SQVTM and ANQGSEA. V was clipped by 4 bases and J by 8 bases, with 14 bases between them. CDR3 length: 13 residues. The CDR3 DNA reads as TGCAGCGTTGGACAGACGACAAAAGGGGAGCTGTTTTTT. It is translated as CSVGQTTKGELFF.

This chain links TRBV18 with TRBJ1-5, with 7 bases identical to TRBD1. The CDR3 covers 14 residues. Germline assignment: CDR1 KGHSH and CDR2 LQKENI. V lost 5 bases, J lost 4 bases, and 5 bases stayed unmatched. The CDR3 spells CASSWNRGNQPQHF. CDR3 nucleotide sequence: TGTGCCAGCTCATGGAACAGGGGTAATCAGCCCCAGCATTTT.

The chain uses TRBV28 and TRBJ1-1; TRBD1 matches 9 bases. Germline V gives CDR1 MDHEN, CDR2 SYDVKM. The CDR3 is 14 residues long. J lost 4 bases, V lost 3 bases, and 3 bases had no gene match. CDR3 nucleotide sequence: TGTGCCAGCAGTTTCGAGACAGGGGGCACTGAAGCTTTCTTT. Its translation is CASSFETGGTEAFF.

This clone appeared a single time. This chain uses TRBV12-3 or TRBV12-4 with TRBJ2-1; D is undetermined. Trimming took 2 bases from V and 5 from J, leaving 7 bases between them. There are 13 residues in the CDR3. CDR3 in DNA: TGTGCCAGCAGTTTAAGGGTGGACAATGAGCAGTTCTTC. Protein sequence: CASSLRVDNEQFF.

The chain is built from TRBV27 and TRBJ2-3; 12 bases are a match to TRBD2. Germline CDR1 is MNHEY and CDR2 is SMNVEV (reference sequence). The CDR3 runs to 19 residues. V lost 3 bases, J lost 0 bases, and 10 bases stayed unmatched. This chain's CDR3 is CASSFGGTSGPYSTDTQYF. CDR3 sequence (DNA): TGTGCCAGCAGTTTTGGAGGGACTAGCGGGCCTTATAGCACAGATACGCAGTATTTT.

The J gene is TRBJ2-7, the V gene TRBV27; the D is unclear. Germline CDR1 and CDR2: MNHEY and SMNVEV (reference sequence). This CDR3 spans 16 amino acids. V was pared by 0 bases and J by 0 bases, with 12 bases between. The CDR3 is CASSLSVRASSYEQYF. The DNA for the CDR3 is TGTGCCAGCAGTTTATCTGTCCGGGCCAGCTCCTACGAGCAGTACTTC.

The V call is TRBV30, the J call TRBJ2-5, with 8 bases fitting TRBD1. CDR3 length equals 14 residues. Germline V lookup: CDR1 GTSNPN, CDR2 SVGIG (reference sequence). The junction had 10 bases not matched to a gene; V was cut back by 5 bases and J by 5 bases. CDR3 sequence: CAWQRTGRRETQYF. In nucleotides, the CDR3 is TGTGCCTGGCAAAGGACAGGGAGAAGGGAGACCCAGTACTTC.

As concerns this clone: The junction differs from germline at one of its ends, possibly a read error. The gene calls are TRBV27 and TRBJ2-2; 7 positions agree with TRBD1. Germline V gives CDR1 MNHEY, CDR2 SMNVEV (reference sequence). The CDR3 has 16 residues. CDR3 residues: CASSLIGGIGTGELLF. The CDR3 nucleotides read TGTGCCAGCAGTTTAATAGGGGGCATAGGCACCGGGGAGCTGTTGTTT.